The source of this T cell receptor (beta chain) is a study of blood T cell repertoires in COVID-19. Study summary: The United States, Italy and Spain provided the acute and convalescent COVID-19 samples. PBMCs, B-cell-depleted T cells, or T cells were the source of the cDNA or gDNA that made up the material.

CDR3 length: 14 amino acids. The germline gives CDR1 KGHSY, CDR2 FQNENV. Trimming took 4 bases from V and 0 from J, leaving 9 bases between them. This clone came up many times. Under the authors' procedure: Using reference gene primer amplification, nucleated cell counts were estimated. TCRdb keeps only in-frame clones here, not all; method: immunoSEQ multiplex PCR. D and trimming come from the DNA, and the V and J calls and clone size come from that table. The data hold approximately 300,000 clones, with around 83% observed a single time. This TCR was sampled from a woman aged 50 to 60 with acute or convalescent COVID-19. The genes are TRBV16 and TRBJ1-2; D unresolved. The sample taken for sequencing was peripheral blood. The CDR3 DNA follows: TGTGCCAGCAGCCGAGCGACTTCTAACTATGGCTACACCTTC. Protein: CASSRATSNYGYTF.